This passage covers 31 T cell receptor beta chains from one sample sequenced in a study of graft-versus-host responses after intestinal transplantation. The starting material, graft tissue, was processed to release intraepithelial and lamina propria lymphocytes. Profiling relied on immunoSEQ multiplex PCR, and the TCRdb table lists in-frame clones only, not all of them. The sample has approximately 8,900 clones, 65% to 70% seen once. The sample was ileum tissue, taken roughly 450 days after transplant. These receptors were obtained from a human patient who received an intestinal transplant, so some T cells may come from the graft donor.

The rearrangement joins TRBV1 to TRBJ1-2. TRBV1 is recorded as a pseudogene. The CDR3 runs 22 residues. The CDR3 nucleotides are TGCACCAGCAGCCAAGATCTCCGGGCTCCCACAGCCTCAAGGGGGGGCGAGGATGGCTACACCTTC. Amino acids: CTSSQDLRAPTASRGGEDGYTF.

The sample holds a few counts of this clone. This chain connects TRBV28 to TRBJ2-3; D is unresolved. The germline CDR1 and CDR2 sequences are MDHEN and SYDVKM. The CDR3 covers 12 residues. Trimming took 6 bases from V and 5 from J, leaving 9 bases between them. The CDR3 coding sequence is TGTGCCAGCAGAAGAGACGGAGATACGCAGTATTTT. Amino acid sequence: CASRRDGDTQYF.

The chain links TRBV5-6 to TRBJ2-3; D is possibly TRBD1 (5 bases). The V gene's germline CDR1 is SGHDT and CDR2 YYEEEE. The V gene lost 0 bases and the J gene lost 0 bases, with 11 bases spanning the gap. The CDR3 runs 16 residues. CDR3 in amino acids: CASSLDPGISTDTQYF. CDR3 sequence (DNA): TGTGCCAGCAGCTTGGATCCAGGGATCAGCACAGATACGCAGTATTTT.

This clone showed up just a few times. This chain uses TRBV6-1 with TRBJ1-3; D call uncertain. The germline V gene has CDR1 MNHNS and CDR2 SASEGT. This CDR3 is 15 amino acids long. With 1 base removed from V and 0 bases from J, the gap between germline ends came to 7 bases. In DNA form, the CDR3 reads TGTGCCAGCAGTGAAGGCCCAAGCTCTGGAAACACCATATATTTT. It codes for CASSEGPSSGNTIYF.

The chain carries TRBV19 and TRBJ2-5; perhaps TRBD1 as D (6 bases). V dropped 3 bases and J dropped 0 bases, with 8 bases sitting between them. Germline lookup yields CDR1 LNHDA and CDR2 SQIVND (reference sequence). The CDR3 spans 14 residues. DNA for the CDR3: TGTGCCAGTAGTATTACAGGGTACCAAGAGACCCAGTACTTC. This codes for CASSITGYQETQYF. Complete variable domain (other parts from reference TRBV19 and TRBJ2-5): DGGITQSPKYLFRKEGQNVTLSCEQNLNHDAMYWYRQDPGQGLRLIYYSQIVNDFQKGDIAEGYSVSREKKESFPLTVTSAQKNPTAFYLCASSITGYQETQYFGPGTRLLVL.

This chain connects TRBV7-9 to TRBJ1-2, with D hard to call. V was pared by 3 bases and J by 6 bases, with 11 bases between. Per the germline V gene, CDR1 is SEHNR and CDR2 is FQNEAQ (reference sequence). The CDR3 length is 13 residues. CDR3 residues: CASSFHRGDGYTF. The CDR3, as DNA: TGTGCCAGCAGCTTTCACCGCGGGGATGGCTACACCTTC.

The chain recombines TRBV7-3 with TRBJ1-5, with D possibly matching TRBD1 (5 bases). Trimming pared 5 bases from V and 5 bases from J, leaving 16 bases between. This CDR3 is built from 15 residues. Germline values: CDR1 SGHTA, CDR2 FQGTGA. CDR3 DNA: TGTGCCAGCAGCATTATGGGGGGATCAGATCAGCCCCAGCATTTT. Translating gives CASSIMGGSDQPQHF.

This clone was recorded a few times. The V and J genes are TRBV6-5 and TRBJ2-7, with D hard to call. This CDR3 comprises 13 residues. V shed 5 bases and J shed 4 bases, with 12 bases lying between them. Per germline, CDR1 MNHEY and CDR2 SVGAGI. For the CDR3, the DNA is TGTGCCAGCAGTGAACCCATAAGATACGAGCAGTACTTC. It is translated as CASSEPIRYEQYF.

The chain links TRBV7-2 to TRBJ1-5; TRBD1 is a possible D gene (5 bases). Trimming left V 0 bases short and J 7 bases short, with 13 bases between. Germline values: CDR1 SGHTA, CDR2 FQGNSA. The CDR3 consists of 15 residues. The CDR3 sequence: CASSLAGGARQPQHF. CDR3 bases: TGTGCCAGCAGCTTAGCCGGCGGGGCAAGGCAGCCCCAGCATTTT.

This chain links TRBV9 with TRBJ2-3; a weak D match, TRBD2 (7 bases). Deletions cut 0 bases from V and 4 bases from J, with 12 bases between. The CDR3 runs to 15 residues. Germline V gives CDR1 SGDLS, CDR2 YYNGEE. CDR3 sequence (DNA): TGTGCCAGCAGCGTAGAGGGGGGGCCGGCAGATACGCAGTATTTT. This codes for CASSVEGGPADTQYF.

The chain is built from TRBV10-3 and TRBJ1-5; D is perhaps TRBD1 (6 bases). The CDR3 sequence is 18 residues long. The germline V gene has CDR1 ENHRY and CDR2 SYGVKD. V was clipped by 0 bases and J by 3 bases, with 18 bases between them. The CDR3 sequence: CAISESFQTRGPNQPQHF. DNA for the CDR3: TGTGCCATCAGTGAGTCTTTCCAAACCCGGGGGCCCAATCAGCCCCAGCATTTT.

This chain joins TRBV6-1 and TRBJ2-7; 7 bases agree with TRBD1. The V and J ends lost 10 bases and 3 bases, in that order; junction bases with no gene match: 12. Germline V gives CDR1 MNHNS, CDR2 SASEGT. The CDR3 sequence is 14 residues long. CDR3 amino acids: CATTGLILHYEQYV. As DNA, the CDR3 is TGTGCCACGACAGGGTTGATTCTCCACTACGAGCAGTACGTC.

This chain connects TRBV4-2 to TRBJ2-7; D gene uncertain. This CDR3 comprises 12 residues. Germline V gene data show CDR1 as LGHNA and CDR2 as YNFKEQ. Trimming pared 5 bases from V and 0 bases from J, leaving 5 bases between. The CDR3 DNA is TGTGCCAGCAGCTTGGACTCCTACGAGCAGTACGTC. Its protein product is CASSLDSYEQYV.

The rearrangement uses TRBV5-5 and TRBJ2-7, with 11 nucleotides matching TRBD1. The CDR3 is made up of 15 amino acids. Trimming took 2 bases from V and 6 from J; bases not matched to a gene: 7. Germline CDR1 is SGHKS and CDR2 is YYEKEE (reference sequence). Written as DNA, the CDR3 is TGTGCCAGCAGCTTACAGCCGGGACAGGGGGGCGAGCAGTACGTC. Translating it yields CASSLQPGQGGEQYV.

V and J are TRBV28 and TRBJ1-2; D is unresolved. Trimming removed 3 bases from V and 3 bases from J, with 14 bases in between. CDR1 and CDR2 (germline): MDHEN, SYDVKM. The CDR3 runs 15 residues. The CDR3 nucleotides are TGTGCCAGCAGTTTTCTACGGAAAACGGACTATGGCTACACCTTC. This encodes CASSFLRKTDYGYTF.

The CDR3 DNA reads as TGTGCCAGTTCATACGAGAGGGAGACCCAGTACTTC. The encoded protein is CASSYERETQYF. The chain couples TRBV2 to TRBJ2-5, with D uncertain. Germline lookup yields CDR1 SNHLY and CDR2 FYNNEI. The CDR3 length is 12 residues. Trimming stripped 9 bases from V and 5 bases from J, with 13 bases between.

The V and J genes are TRBV7-9 and TRBJ1-6; TRBD1 matches at 7 bases. CDR1 and CDR2 from the germline V gene are SEHNR and FQNEAQ (reference sequence). The CDR3 length is 14 residues. J lost 10 bases, V lost 5 bases, and 8 bases had no gene match. The CDR3 DNA sequence: TGTGCCAGCAGCCGACAGGGTGACGGATCACCCCTCCACTTT. Residues: CASSRQGDGSPLHF.

The gene calls are TRBV28 and TRBJ1-3; the D is unclear. This CDR3 is 15 amino acids long. V lost 5 bases, J lost 0 bases, and 11 bases lay in between. The germline gives CDR1 MDHEN, CDR2 SYDVKM. CDR3 in amino acids: CASSIDGSSGNTIYF. The CDR3 DNA sequence: TGTGCCAGCAGTATAGACGGAAGCTCTGGAAACACCATATATTTT.

The rearrangement uses TRBV6-4 and TRBJ2-3, with 10 bases that match TRBD1. The CDR3 has 15 amino acids. Germline lookup yields CDR1 MRHNA and CDR2 SNTAGT. V lost 3 bases, J lost 2 bases, and 2 bases stayed unmatched. The CDR3 DNA is TGTGCCAGCAGTGATGGGACAGGGGACACAGATACGCAGTATTTT. It specifies CASSDGTGDTDTQYF.

This clone occurred once. The chain has TRBV27 and TRBJ1-3; D is unclear. The germline CDR1 and CDR2 sequences are MNHEY and SMNVEV (reference sequence). The CDR3 loop spans 15 amino acids. V was trimmed by 2 bases and J by 2 bases, leaving 10 bases between them. CDR3 nucleotide sequence: TGTGCCAGCAGTTTAAGGAGGGAAGCTGGAAACACCATATATTTT. It encodes CASSLRREAGNTIYF.

The chain links TRBV6-1 to TRBJ2-1, with D tentatively TRBD1 (7 bases). Trimming removed 4 bases at V and 1 base at J, with 11 bases between. The V gene's germline CDR1 is MNHNS and CDR2 SASEGT. This CDR3 is 15 amino acids long. This CDR3 is CASSAQGRSYNEQFF. In DNA, the CDR3 is TGTGCCAGCAGTGCACAGGGGAGGTCCTACAATGAGCAGTTCTTC.

This clone occurred once. The J gene is TRBJ1-5, the V gene TRBV23-1; TRBD1 is a possible D gene (5 bases). TRBV23-1 is assigned to the ORF class and has an uncertain function. The CDR3 runs to 15 residues. V lost 4 bases and J lost 0, with 10 bases in between. CDR3 amino acids: CASSRGGYSNQPQHF. CDR3 nucleotides: TGCGCCAGCAGTCGGGGGGGGTATAGCAATCAGCCCCAGCATTTT.

The chain uses TRBV5-1 and TRBJ2-6; 8 bases align to TRBD1. Germline loops: CDR1 SGHRS, CDR2 YFSETQ. This CDR3 spans 17 amino acids. Losses at the gene ends were 3 bases for V and 0 bases for J; bases not matched to a gene: 5. This CDR3 is CASSSGQGFSGANVLTF. The CDR3 bases are TGCGCCAGCAGCTCAGGACAGGGTTTCTCTGGGGCCAACGTCCTGACTTTC.

The chain couples TRBV18 to TRBJ1-3; D might be TRBD1 (6 bases). Germline V gene sequence: CDR1 KGHSH, CDR2 LQKENI. The length of the CDR3 is 16 residues. Deletions cut 3 bases from V and 4 bases from J, with 16 bases between. CDR3 sequence: CASSPIQGTAGNTIYF. For the CDR3, the DNA is TGTGCCAGCTCACCGATACAGGGAACCGCCGGAAACACCATATATTTT.

The chain combines TRBV28 with TRBJ1-1, with a weak D call TRBD1 (5 bases). There are 13 residues in the CDR3. With 8 bases removed from V and 3 bases from J, the gap between germline ends came to 13 bases. Per the germline V gene, CDR1 is MDHEN and CDR2 is SYDVKM. The CDR3 sequence: CASDKGEYTEAFF. CDR3 coding DNA: TGTGCCAGCGATAAAGGGGAATACACTGAAGCTTTCTTT.

The chain combines TRBV27 with TRBJ2-3; weak D call: TRBD2 (5 bases). CDR3 length equals 17 residues. Germline assignment: CDR1 MNHEY and CDR2 SMNVEV (reference sequence). V shed 5 bases and J shed 1 base, with 19 bases lying between them. CDR3 sequence: CASSHYARGLGTDTQYF. CDR3 DNA sequence: TGTGCCAGCAGTCACTACGCCCGAGGGCTCGGCACAGATACGCAGTATTTT.

The V call is TRBV5-8, the J call TRBJ1-5, with a tentative D call TRBD1 (5 bases). Trimming took 4 bases from V and 0 from J, leaving 11 bases between them. Germline V gives CDR1 SGHTS, CDR2 YDEGEE. The CDR3 is 15 residues long. DNA for the CDR3: TGTGCCAGCAGCGAGGGACCGTATAGCAATCAGCCCCAGCATTTT. Protein: CASSEGPYSNQPQHF.

The chain combines TRBV19 with TRBJ1-2; the D gene is possibly TRBD1 (5 bases). The CDR3 totals 14 residues. Germline values: CDR1 LNHDA, CDR2 SQIVND (reference sequence). Trimming removed 7 bases from V and 8 bases from J, with 20 bases in between. The CDR3 nucleotides read TGTGCCAGTATCATCACCGGGACGCATTTGGGCTACACCTTC. This gives the protein CASIITGTHLGYTF.

This clone came up a few times. The chain carries TRBV5-4 and TRBJ2-7, with D perhaps being TRBD1 or TRBD2 (5 bases each). Trimming cost V 10 bases and J 7 bases, with 21 bases left between them. The length of the CDR3 is 13 residues. The germline CDR1 and CDR2 sequences are SGHNT and YYREEE (reference sequence). The CDR3 spells CAVGRDLPGEQYF. CDR3 nucleotide sequence: TGTGCCGTTGGCCGGGACCTCCCTGGGGAGCAGTACTTC.

The rearrangement links TRBV29-1 to TRBJ2-1, with D tentatively TRBD1 (6 bases). This CDR3 region has 15 residues. Trimming took off 6 bases at V and 6 bases at J, with 21 bases between the two ends. Germline V gene data show CDR1 as SQVTM and CDR2 as ANQGSEA. The CDR3 bases are TGCAGCGTCACCCCAGGGGTGGGGGAGCCCAATGAGCAGTTCTTC. Its protein product is CSVTPGVGEPNEQFF.

This clone was seen a handful of times. J is TRBJ2-7 and V is TRBV6-1; TRBD2 is a possible D gene (5 bases). CDR1 MNHNS and CDR2 SASEGT come from the germline V gene. The CDR3 covers 14 residues. V was shortened by 4 bases and J by 5 bases, with 15 bases between the two germline ends. CDR3 coding DNA: TGTGCCAGCAGTGCGATGACTACTAACGACGAGCAGTACGTC. Protein product: CASSAMTTNDEQYV.